This TCR beta chain was retrieved from a study of T-cell reconstitution after alpha-beta-depleted transplantation in children. As it was prepared, the TCRbeta library received unique molecular identifiers. One entry per CDR3 protein results from TCRdb running MiXCR on the PCR reads. The sample lists about 830,000 distinct CDR3 sequences; 16% were seen once. General observations from the study: As was reported, about two months after transplant, alpha-beta T cells came from several hundred expanded graft clones. Newly produced T cells mostly accounted for T-cell counts and diversity one year post-transplant. In some patients, recipient T cells and intrathymic progenitors surviving conditioning explained high day-60 diversity.

In its sample, this clonotype was seen once. Its antigen is undetermined. Sequencing used PBMCs, mostly from graft donor cells, obtained 360 days after TCRalphabeta/CD19-depleted stem cell transplant. The receptor was isolated from a male patient between 5 and 17 years old who had a stem cell transplant for acute lymphoblastic leukemia, so the T cells may come from the graft donor.

Here the CDR3 DNA reads TGTGCCAGCAGTATAAAATCAAATGGCTACACCTTC. Translating it yields CASSIKSNGYTF. The J gene is TRBJ1-2, the V gene TRBV28; D gene ambiguous. Germline CDR1 and CDR2: MDHEN and SYDVKM. There are 12 residues in the CDR3. Trimming shortened V by 5 bases and J by 6 bases, and 10 bases separated the two germline ends.